A selection of T cell receptor beta chains follows, all from one sample in a study of T-cell reconstitution after alpha-beta-depleted transplantation in children. TCRdb fed the PCR reads into MiXCR, producing one record per CDR3 protein. The table lists around 200,000 distinct CDR3 sequences, around 7% of them singletons, with 3% to 3.5% in the top ten. The specimen comprised PBMCs from the stem cell graft donor, sampled from the stem cell graft. The receptors derive from a human donor who donated a stem cell graft to a child with Wiskott-Aldrich syndrome. CDR3s include the opening cysteine and the closing phenylalanine or tryptophan. The D gene is left open where the match is weak. Not all rows give a size; the values are once, few, many and, for expanded clones, a class.

NA	TRBV12-3/TRBV12-4	many	TRBJ2-3	CASSLTGVSTDTQYF	TGTGCCAGCAGTTTAACGGGAGTTAGCACAGATACGCAGTATTTT
NA	TRBV13	many	TRBJ1-6	CASSEGQNNSPLHF	TGTGCCAGCAGCGAGGGACAAAATAATTCACCCCTCCACTTT
NA	TRBV20-1	once	TRBJ2-7	CFGGKGPSYEQYF	TGCTTTGGGGGGAAGGGTCCCAGCTACGAGCAGTACTTC
TRBD2	TRBV7-2	many	TRBJ2-3	CASSLRAGGWGDTQYF	TGTGCCAGCAGCCTGAGAGCGGGGGGGTGGGGAGATACGCAGTATTTT
NA	TRBV28	many	TRBJ2-1	CASGGSSYNEQFF	TGTGCCAGCGGTGGTAGTTCCTACAATGAGCAGTTCTTC
NA	TRBV3-1	many	TRBJ2-5	CASTPGSDRELGTQYF	TGTGCCAGCACCCCAGGGTCCGATCGAGAATTGGGGACCCAGTACTTC
NA	TRBV12-3/TRBV12-4	many	TRBJ2-3	CASSLGRGYTDTQYF	TGTGCCAGCAGTTTAGGGCGGGGATACACAGATACGCAGTATTTT
NA	TRBV20-1	many	TRBJ2-3	CSARAGTDTQYF	TGCAGTGCTAGAGCGGGCACAGATACGCAGTATTTT
NA	TRBV2	NA	TRBJ2-3	CASSPRRADTQYF	TGTGCCAGCAGCCCCCGAAGGGCAGATACGCAGTATTTT
NA	TRBV14	few	TRBJ2-7	CASSFRGLLLYEQYF	TGTGCCAGCAGCTTCCGGGGCCTCCTCCTCTACGAGCAGTACTTC
TRBD1	TRBV7-2	few	TRBJ1-2	CASSLDPTGGVGGYTF	TGTGCCAGCAGCTTAGACCCAACAGGGGGCGTCGGTGGCTACACCTTC
TRBD1	TRBV7-9	many	TRBJ2-1	CASNDRTGEGGNEQFF	TGTGCCAGCAACGACCGGACAGGGGAGGGGGGCAATGAGCAGTTCTTC
NA	TRBV6-5	many	TRBJ1-1	CASGRDRPELTGAFF	TGTGCCAGCGGGCGAGACAGGCCGGAACTCACTGGCGCTTTCTTT
NA	TRBV27	few	TRBJ1-2	CASSPLGGVVNYGYTF	TGTGCCAGCAGTCCCCTAGGGGGGGTGGTAAACTATGGCTACACCTTC
TRBD1	TRBV20-1	few	TRBJ1-4	CSARDPGQGSEKLFF	TGCAGTGCTAGAGACCCGGGACAGGGGAGCGAAAAACTGTTTTTT
NA	TRBV7-6	few	TRBJ2-7	CASSHTESPAYEQYF	TGTGCCAGCAGCCATACGGAATCGCCCGCCTACGAGCAGTACTTC
TRBD1	TRBV12-3/TRBV12-4	many	TRBJ1-5	CASSLLGQGGNQPQHF	TGTGCCAGCAGTTTATTAGGACAGGGTGGCAATCAGCCCCAGCATTTT
TRBD2	TRBV20-1	many	TRBJ2-1	CRGSGGGPPEQFF	TGCAGAGGCAGCGGCGGGGGTCCCCCTGAGCAGTTCTTC
NA	TRBV25-1	few	TRBJ2-1	CASSDPTGQVEQFF	TGTGCCAGCAGTGATCCCACAGGGCAGGTCGAGCAGTTCTTC
NA	TRBV7-6	many	TRBJ1-5	CASSLAPGAQPQHF	TGTGCCAGCAGCTTAGCGCCGGGTGCTCAGCCCCAGCATTTT
TRBD1	TRBV12-3/TRBV12-4	many	TRBJ2-1	CASSLGRGHYNEQFF	TGTGCCAGCAGTTTGGGCAGGGGGCACTACAATGAGCAGTTCTTC
TRBD1	TRBV10-3	many	TRBJ2-7	CAITGQGAWEQYF	TGTGCCATCACAGGACAGGGGGCTTGGGAGCAGTACTTC
NA	TRBV29-1	many	TRBJ1-2	CSDDSYGYTF	TGCAGCGACGACAGCTATGGCTACACCTTC
NA	TRBV29-1	many	TRBJ2-3	CSVESTASTDTQYF	TGCAGCGTTGAGTCGACAGCCAGCACAGATACGCAGTATTTT
NA	TRBV7-9	NA	TRBJ2-1	CASSYGSFSYNEQFF	TGTGCCAGCAGCTACGGGAGTTTCTCCTACAATGAGCAGTTCTTC
NA	TRBV5-1	few	TRBJ2-5	CASSLVSAGQETQYF	TGCGCCAGCAGCTTGGTATCGGCAGGGCAAGAGACCCAGTACTTC
TRBD2	TRBV6-1	many	TRBJ2-1	CASVRGRAYNEQFF	TGTGCCAGCGTCCGCGGGAGGGCATATAATGAGCAGTTCTTC
NA	TRBV29-1	many	TRBJ2-5	CSVRQAQETQYF	TGCAGCGTCCGACAGGCCCAAGAGACCCAGTACTTC
TRBD2	TRBV19	many	TRBJ2-5	CASSPSTSGEETQYF	TGTGCCAGTAGTCCGTCGACTAGCGGTGAGGAGACCCAGTACTTC
NA	TRBV4-1	many	TRBJ1-2	CASSQPRGGYGYTF	TGCGCCAGCAGCCAACCTAGGGGAGGTTATGGCTACACCTTC
TRBD2	TRBV20-1	NA	TRBJ2-5	CSAPGLAGGYQETQYF	TGCAGTGCCCCTGGACTAGCGGGGGGGTACCAAGAGACCCAGTACTTC
NA	TRBV30	few	TRBJ2-7	CACSVGGEREQYF	TGTGCCTGTTCCGTGGGGGGAGAGCGAGAGCAGTACTTC
NA	TRBV12-3/TRBV12-4	many	TRBJ2-7	CASRRGGDYEQYF	TGTGCCAGCAGGAGGGGCGGGGACTACGAGCAGTACTTC
NA	TRBV24-1	many	TRBJ2-1	CATSDVRKANEQFF	TGTGCCACCAGTGATGTCAGAAAAGCCAATGAGCAGTTCTTC
NA	TRBV29-1	many	TRBJ2-1	CSVEPRRVGEQFF	TGCAGCGTTGAGCCCCGGAGAGTTGGCGAGCAGTTCTTC
TRBD1	TRBV5-1	many	TRBJ2-6	CASSPDRQGALVSGANVLTF	TGCGCCAGCAGCCCCGACCGACAGGGGGCTTTAGTATCTGGGGCCAACGTCCTGACTTTC
NA	TRBV5-1	NA	TRBJ1-1	CASSPIARGQMNTEAFF	TGCGCCAGCAGCCCAATTGCCAGGGGCCAGATGAACACTGAAGCTTTCTTT
TRBD1	TRBV5-1	NA	TRBJ1-2	CASSLEAGGAGNYGYTF	TGCGCCAGCAGCTTGGAGGCAGGGGGCGCAGGAAACTATGGCTACACCTTC
NA	TRBV2	many	TRBJ1-6	CASSDSTGLNSPLHF	TGTGCCAGCAGTGACTCGACAGGTTTAAATTCACCCCTCCACTTT
NA	TRBV12-3/TRBV12-4	many	TRBJ1-1	CASTLTTTNTEAFF	TGTGCCAGCACCCTCACGACGACCAACACTGAAGCTTTCTTT